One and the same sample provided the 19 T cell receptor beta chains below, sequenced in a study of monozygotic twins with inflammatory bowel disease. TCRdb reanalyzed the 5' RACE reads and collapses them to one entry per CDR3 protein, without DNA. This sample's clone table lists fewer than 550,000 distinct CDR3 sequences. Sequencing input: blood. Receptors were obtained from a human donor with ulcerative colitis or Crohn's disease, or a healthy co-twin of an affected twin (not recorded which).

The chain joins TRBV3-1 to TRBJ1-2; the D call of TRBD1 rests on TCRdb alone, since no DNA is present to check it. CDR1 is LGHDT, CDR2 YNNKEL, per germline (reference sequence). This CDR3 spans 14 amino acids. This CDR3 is CASSQAGRTYGYTF.

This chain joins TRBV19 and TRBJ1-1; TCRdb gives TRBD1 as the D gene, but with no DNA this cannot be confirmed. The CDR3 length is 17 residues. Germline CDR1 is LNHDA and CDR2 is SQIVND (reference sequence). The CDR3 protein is CASTRPGTGRGNTEAFF.

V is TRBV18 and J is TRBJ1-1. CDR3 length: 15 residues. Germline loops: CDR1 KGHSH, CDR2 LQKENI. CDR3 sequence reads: CASSPEEWSNTEAFF.

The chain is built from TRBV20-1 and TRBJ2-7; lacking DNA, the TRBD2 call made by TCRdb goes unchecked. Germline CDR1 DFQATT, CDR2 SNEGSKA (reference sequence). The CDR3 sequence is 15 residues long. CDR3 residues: CSARALAGGSYEQYF.

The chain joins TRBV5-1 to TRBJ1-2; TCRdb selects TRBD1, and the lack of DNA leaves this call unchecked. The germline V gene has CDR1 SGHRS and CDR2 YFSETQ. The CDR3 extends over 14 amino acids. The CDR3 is CASSPGTGLRGYTF.

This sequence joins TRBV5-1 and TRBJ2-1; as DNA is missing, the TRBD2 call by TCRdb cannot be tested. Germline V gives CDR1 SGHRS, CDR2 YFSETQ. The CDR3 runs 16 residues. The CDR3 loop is CASSPVLTHGRNEQFF.

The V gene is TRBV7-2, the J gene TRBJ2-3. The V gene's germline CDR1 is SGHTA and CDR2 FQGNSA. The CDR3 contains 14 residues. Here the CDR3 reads CASSLGLARDTQYF.

The CDR3 region is CASSEGAYQPQHF. The V and J genes are TRBV2 and TRBJ1-5. The CDR3 contains 13 residues. CDR1 SNHLY and CDR2 FYNNEI come from the germline V gene.

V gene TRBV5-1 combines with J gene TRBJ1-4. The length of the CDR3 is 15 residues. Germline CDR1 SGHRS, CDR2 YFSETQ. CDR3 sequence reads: CASSWQYLGDEKLFF.

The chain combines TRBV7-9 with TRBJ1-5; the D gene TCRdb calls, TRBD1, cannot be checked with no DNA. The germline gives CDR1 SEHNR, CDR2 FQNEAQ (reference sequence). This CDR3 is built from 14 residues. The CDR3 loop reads CASSSDLGGQPQHF.

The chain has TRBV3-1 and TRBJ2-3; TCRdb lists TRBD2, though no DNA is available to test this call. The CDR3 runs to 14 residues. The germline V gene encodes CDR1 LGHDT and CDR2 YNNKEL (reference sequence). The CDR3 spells CASSPSTGRASQYF.

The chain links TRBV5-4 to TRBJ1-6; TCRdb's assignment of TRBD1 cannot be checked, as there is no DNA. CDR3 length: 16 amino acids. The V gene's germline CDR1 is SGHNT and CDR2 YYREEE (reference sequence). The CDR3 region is CASSFGRGARDSPLHF.

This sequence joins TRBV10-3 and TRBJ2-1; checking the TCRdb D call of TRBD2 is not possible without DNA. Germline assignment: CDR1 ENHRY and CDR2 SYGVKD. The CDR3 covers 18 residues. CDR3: CAISPWGLAGGEHNEQFF.

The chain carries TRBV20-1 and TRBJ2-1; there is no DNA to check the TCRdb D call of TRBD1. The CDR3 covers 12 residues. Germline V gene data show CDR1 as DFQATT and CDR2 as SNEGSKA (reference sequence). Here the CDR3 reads CSTREGTREQFF.

CDR3 amino acids: CASTGRGFGLNTEAFF. The genes are TRBV6-2 or TRBV6-3 and TRBJ1-1; TCRdb calls TRBD1, which cannot be checked without DNA. Germline V gene lookup returns CDR1 MNHEY and CDR2 SVGEGT. The CDR3 contains 16 residues.

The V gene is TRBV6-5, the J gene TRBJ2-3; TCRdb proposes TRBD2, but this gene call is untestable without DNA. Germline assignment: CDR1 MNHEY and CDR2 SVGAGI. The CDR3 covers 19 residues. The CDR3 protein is CASSGGGGGILMITDTQYF.

This chain's CDR3 is CASSEALGNYGYTF. This rearrangement joins TRBV2 to TRBJ1-2. The CDR3 extends over 14 amino acids. Germline values: CDR1 SNHLY, CDR2 FYNNEI.

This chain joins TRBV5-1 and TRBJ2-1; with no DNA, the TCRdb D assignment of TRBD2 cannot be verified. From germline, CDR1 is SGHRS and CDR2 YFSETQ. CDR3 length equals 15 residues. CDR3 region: CASSQTPAGGNEQFF.

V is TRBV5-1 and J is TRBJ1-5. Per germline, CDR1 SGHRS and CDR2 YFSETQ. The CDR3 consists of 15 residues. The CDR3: CASSLEGWMGQPQHF.